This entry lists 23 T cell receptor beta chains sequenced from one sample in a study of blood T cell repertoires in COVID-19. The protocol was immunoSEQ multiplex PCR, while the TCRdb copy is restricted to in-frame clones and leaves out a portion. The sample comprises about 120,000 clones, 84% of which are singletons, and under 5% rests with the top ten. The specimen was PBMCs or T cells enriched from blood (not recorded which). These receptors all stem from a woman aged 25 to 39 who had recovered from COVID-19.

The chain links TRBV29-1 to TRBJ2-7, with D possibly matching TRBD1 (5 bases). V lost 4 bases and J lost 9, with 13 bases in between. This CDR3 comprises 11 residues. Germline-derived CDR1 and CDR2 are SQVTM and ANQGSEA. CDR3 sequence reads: CSVAHKGAQYF. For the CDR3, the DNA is TGCAGCGTTGCTCATAAAGGGGCGCAGTACTTC.

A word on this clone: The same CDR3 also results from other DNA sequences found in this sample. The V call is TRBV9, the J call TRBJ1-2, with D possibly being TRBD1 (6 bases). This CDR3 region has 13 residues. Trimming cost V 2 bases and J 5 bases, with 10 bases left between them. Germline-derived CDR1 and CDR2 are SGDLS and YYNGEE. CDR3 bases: TGTGCCAGCAGCGTCCGGCAGGGGTATGGCTACACCTTC. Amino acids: CASSVRQGYGYTF.

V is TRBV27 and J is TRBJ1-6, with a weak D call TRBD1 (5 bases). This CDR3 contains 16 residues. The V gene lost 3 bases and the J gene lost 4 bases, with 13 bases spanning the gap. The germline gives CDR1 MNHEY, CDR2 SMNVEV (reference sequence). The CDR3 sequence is CASSLMTEDYNSPLHF. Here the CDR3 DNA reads TGTGCCAGCAGTTTGATGACAGAAGATTATAATTCACCCCTCCACTTT.

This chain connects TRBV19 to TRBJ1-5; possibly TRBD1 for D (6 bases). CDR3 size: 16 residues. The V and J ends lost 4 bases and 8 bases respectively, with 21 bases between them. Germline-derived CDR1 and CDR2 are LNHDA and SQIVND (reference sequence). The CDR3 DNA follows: TGTGCCAGTAGTACCGACAGGCGAAACGGTGTAGAGCCCCAGCATTTT. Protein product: CASSTDRRNGVEPQHF.

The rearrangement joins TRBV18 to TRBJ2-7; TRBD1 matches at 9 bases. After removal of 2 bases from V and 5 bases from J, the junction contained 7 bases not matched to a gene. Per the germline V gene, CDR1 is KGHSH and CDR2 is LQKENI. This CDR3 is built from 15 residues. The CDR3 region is CASSPAGDRAHEQYF. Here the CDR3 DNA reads TGTGCCAGCTCACCAGCCGGGGACAGGGCCCACGAGCAGTACTTC.

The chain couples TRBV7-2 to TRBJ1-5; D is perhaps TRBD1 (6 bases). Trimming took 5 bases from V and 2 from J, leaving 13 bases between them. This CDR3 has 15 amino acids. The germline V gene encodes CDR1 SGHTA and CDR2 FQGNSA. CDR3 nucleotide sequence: TGTGCCAGCAGCCCGACAGGAGGTGGCAATCAGCCCCAGCATTTT. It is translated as CASSPTGGGNQPQHF.

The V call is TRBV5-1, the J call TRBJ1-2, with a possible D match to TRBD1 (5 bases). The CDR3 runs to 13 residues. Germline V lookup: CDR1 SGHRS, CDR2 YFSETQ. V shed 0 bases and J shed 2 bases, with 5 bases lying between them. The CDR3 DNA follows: TGCGCCAGCAGCTTGGAGGGGAACTATGGCTACACCTTC. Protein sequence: CASSLEGNYGYTF.

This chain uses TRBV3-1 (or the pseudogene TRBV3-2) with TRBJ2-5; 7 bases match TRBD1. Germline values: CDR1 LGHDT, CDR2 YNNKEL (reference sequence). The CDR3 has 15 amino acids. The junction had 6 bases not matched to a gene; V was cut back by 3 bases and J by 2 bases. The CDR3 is CASSHWTGRQETQYF. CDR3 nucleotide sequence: TGTGCCAGCAGCCACTGGACAGGTCGGCAAGAGACCCAGTACTTC.

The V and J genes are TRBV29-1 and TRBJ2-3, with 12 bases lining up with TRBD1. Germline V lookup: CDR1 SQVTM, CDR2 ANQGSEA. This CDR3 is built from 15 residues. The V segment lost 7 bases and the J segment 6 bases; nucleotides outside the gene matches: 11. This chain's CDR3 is CSASGTGGPRDTQYF. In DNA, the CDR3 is TGCAGCGCCTCCGGGACAGGGGGCCCAAGGGATACGCAGTATTTT.

CDR3 residues: CASSSQGNQPQHF. The CDR3 bases are TGTGCCAGTAGTTCGCAGGGGAATCAGCCCCAGCATTTT. The genes are TRBV19 and TRBJ1-5; a possible D gene is TRBD1 (6 bases). V was shortened by 5 bases and J by 4 bases, with 9 bases between the two germline ends. This CDR3 comprises 13 residues. Germline lookup yields CDR1 LNHDA and CDR2 SQIVND (reference sequence).

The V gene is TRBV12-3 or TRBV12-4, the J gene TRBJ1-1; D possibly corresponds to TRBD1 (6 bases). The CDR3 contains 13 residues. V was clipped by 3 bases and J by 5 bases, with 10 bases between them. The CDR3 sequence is CASSLTGRTEAFF. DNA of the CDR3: TGTGCCAGCAGTTTGACAGGAAGGACTGAAGCTTTCTTT.

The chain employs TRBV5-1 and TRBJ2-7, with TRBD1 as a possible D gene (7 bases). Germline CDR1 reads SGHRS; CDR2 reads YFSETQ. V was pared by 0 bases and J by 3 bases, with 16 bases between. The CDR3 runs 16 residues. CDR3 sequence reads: CASSLAGPGGFYEQYF. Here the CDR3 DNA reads TGCGCCAGCAGCTTGGCGGGGCCAGGGGGGTTCTACGAGCAGTACTTC.

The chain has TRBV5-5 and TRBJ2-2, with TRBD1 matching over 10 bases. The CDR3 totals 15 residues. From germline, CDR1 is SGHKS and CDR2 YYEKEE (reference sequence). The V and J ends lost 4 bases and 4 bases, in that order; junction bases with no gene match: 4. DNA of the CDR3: TGTGCCAGCAGCCCCGGGACAGGGGTCACCGGGGAGCTGTTTTTT. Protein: CASSPGTGVTGELFF.

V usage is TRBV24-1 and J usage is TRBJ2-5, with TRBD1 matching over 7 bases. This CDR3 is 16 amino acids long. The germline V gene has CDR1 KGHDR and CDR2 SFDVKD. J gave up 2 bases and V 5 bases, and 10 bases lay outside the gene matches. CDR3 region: CATSGPEQGFQETQYF. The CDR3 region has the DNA TGTGCCACCAGTGGCCCCGAACAGGGGTTTCAAGAGACCCAGTACTTC.

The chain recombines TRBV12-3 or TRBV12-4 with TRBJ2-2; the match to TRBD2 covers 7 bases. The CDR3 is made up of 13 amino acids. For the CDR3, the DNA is TGTGCGGATGGGAGGGAGAGAACCGGGGAGCTGTTTTTT. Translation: CADGRERTGELFF.

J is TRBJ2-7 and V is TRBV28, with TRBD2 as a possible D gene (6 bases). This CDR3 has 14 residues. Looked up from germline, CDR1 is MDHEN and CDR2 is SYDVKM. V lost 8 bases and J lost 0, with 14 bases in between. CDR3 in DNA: TGTGCCAGCCTCCGTGGAGGGAACTCCTACGAGCAGTACTTC. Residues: CASLRGGNSYEQYF.

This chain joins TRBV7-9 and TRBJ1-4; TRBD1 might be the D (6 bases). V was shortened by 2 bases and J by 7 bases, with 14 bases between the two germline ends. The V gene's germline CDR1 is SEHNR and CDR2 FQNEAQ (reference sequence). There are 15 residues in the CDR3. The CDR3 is CASSLRGRGAEKLFF. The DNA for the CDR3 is TGTGCCAGCAGCTTAAGGGGCAGGGGAGCTGAAAAACTGTTTTTT.

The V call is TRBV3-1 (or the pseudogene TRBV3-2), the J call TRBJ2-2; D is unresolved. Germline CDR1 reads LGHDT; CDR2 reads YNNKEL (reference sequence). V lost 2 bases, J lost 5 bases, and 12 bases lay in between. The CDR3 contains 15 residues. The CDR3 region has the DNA TGTGCCAGCAGCCAAATGGCCCGATCGACCGGGGAGCTGTTTTTT. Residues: CASSQMARSTGELFF.

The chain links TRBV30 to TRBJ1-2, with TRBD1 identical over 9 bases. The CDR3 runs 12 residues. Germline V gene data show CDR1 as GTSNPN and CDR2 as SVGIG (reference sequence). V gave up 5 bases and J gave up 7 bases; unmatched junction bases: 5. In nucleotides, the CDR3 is TGTGCCTGGGACAGGGGGGGCGGTGGCTACACCTTC. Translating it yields CAWDRGGGGYTF.

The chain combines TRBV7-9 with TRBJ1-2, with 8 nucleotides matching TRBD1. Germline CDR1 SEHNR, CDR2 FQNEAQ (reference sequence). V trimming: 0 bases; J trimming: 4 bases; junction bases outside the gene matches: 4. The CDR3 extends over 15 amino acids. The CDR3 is CASSLAQGASYGYTF. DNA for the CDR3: TGTGCCAGCAGCTTAGCGCAGGGGGCGAGCTATGGCTACACCTTC.

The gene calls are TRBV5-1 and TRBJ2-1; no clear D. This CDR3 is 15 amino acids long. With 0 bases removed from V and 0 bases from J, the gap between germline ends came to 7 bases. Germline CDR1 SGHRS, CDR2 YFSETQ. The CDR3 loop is CASSLVADSYNEQFF. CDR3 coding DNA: TGCGCCAGCAGCTTGGTTGCGGACTCCTACAATGAGCAGTTCTTC.

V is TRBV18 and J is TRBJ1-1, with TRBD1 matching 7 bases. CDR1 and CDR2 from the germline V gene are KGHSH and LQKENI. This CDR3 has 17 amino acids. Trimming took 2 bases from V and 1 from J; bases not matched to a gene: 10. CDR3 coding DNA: TGTGCCAGCTCACCAAAATCGACAGGGTTTAGGAACACTGAAGCTTTCTTT. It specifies CASSPKSTGFRNTEAFF.

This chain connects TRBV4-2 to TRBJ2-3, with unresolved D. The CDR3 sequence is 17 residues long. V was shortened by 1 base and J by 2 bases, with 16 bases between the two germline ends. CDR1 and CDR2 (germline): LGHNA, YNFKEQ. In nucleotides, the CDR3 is TGTGCCAGCAGCCAAGGAACAGCCGCATTCAACACAGATACGCAGTATTTT. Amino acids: CASSQGTAAFNTDTQYF.